Listed below are T cell receptor beta chains from one sample, sequenced in a study of T-cell reconstitution after alpha-beta-depleted transplantation in children. TCRdb re-called the PCR reads with MiXCR, one entry per CDR3 protein. The sample has 500,000 to 750,000 distinct CDR3 sequences, 10% to 15% seen once. The specimen comprised PBMCs, mostly from graft donor cells, sampled 360 days after TCRalphabeta/CD19-depleted stem cell transplant. The receptor source for this set is a male patient between 10 and 17 years old who had a stem cell transplant for acute myeloid leukemia, so the T cells may come from the graft donor. Each CDR3 is given with its conserved first and last residue. Fields, in order: D gene, J gene, clone size, V gene, CDR3 length, CDR3 DNA, CDR3 protein. A D gene is named only where the DNA matches it firmly. Rows give clone size only sometimes, using once, few, many, or a class for an expanded clone.

TRBD2 | TRBJ2-2 | NA | TRBV12-3/TRBV12-4 | 17 | TGTGCCAGCAGGCCGACACCGGGACTAGCGGCCTCAGGGGAGCTGTTTTTT | CASRPTPGLAASGELFF
NA | TRBJ2-3 | few | TRBV20-1 | 14 | TGCAGTGCTTCCCGAGGACCGGGCACAGATACGCAGTATTTT | CSASRGPGTDTQYF
NA | TRBJ2-1 | many | TRBV3-1 | 13 | TGTGCCAGCAGCCTGAAGAGGAACAATGAGCAGTTCTTC | CASSLKRNNEQFF
NA | TRBJ2-1 | NA | TRBV7-3 | 15 | TGTGCCAGCAGCGAAAGGGGTTTCTCCTACAATGAGCAGTTCTTC | CASSERGFSYNEQFF
TRBD1 | TRBJ2-7 | NA | TRBV6-2/TRBV6-3 | 14 | TGTGCCAGCAGCGTTGACAGGGTTACCTACGAGCAGTACTTC | CASSVDRVTYEQYF
NA | TRBJ1-1 | few | TRBV30 | 13 | TGTGCCTGGAGTGTATATGAGAACACTGAAGCTTTCTTT | CAWSVYENTEAFF
NA | TRBJ2-7 | few | TRBV27 | 16 | TGTGCCAGCAGCTTGACAGGGCTGGGGGGCTCCTACGAGCAGTACTTC | CASSLTGLGGSYEQYF
TRBD2 | TRBJ2-1 | many | TRBV5-1 | 15 | TGTGCCAGCAGCTTAGAACTAGCGGGGTACAATGAGCAGTTCTTC | CASSLELAGYNEQFF
NA | TRBJ2-3 | many | TRBV11-3 | 15 | TGTGCCAGCAGCTTAGAGTCCCGGGTATCGGATACGCAGTATTTT | CASSLESRVSDTQYF
NA | TRBJ2-2 | NA | TRBV4-3 | 17 | TGCGCCAGCAGCCAAGATCAAACGGGGGTGAACACCGGGGAGCTGTTTTTT | CASSQDQTGVNTGELFF
NA | TRBJ1-5 | few | TRBV6-2/TRBV6-3 | 12 | TGTGCCAGCTCGACCCCAAATCAGCCCCAGCATTTT | CASSTPNQPQHF
TRBD2 | TRBJ2-3 | NA | TRBV7-2 | 16 | TGTGCCAGCAGCTCGGGTTATCGAGCGGGAGCATATACGCAGTATTTT | CASSSGYRAGAYTQYF
TRBD1 | TRBJ1-2 | NA | TRBV7-9 | 15 | TGTGCCAGCAGCTCAAAAGCGACAGGGAGGAATGGCTACACCTTC | CASSSKATGRNGYTF
NA | TRBJ2-3 | NA | TRBV7-6 | 13 | TGTGCCAGCAGCTTAGGGATCGCAGATACGCAGTATTTT | CASSLGIADTQYF
TRBD2 | TRBJ2-1 | few | TRBV5-6 | 15 | TGTGCCAGCAGCTTAACGAGCGGGAGGGATAATGAGCAGTTCTTC | CASSLTSGRDNEQFF
TRBD2 | TRBJ2-7 | NA | TRBV4-2 | 14 | TGTGCCACCGGACTAGCGGGTAGCTCCTACGAGCAGTACTTC | CATGLAGSSYEQYF
TRBD1 | TRBJ2-7 | NA | TRBV7-2 | 15 | TGTGCCAGCAGCTCCGTCGGGACAGAAGGCTACGAGCAGTACTTC | CASSSVGTEGYEQYF
TRBD1 | TRBJ1-5 | NA | TRBV6-5 | 17 | TGTGCCAGCAGTTACTCGGGACAGGGGGCCCCCAATCAGCCCCAGCATTTT | CASSYSGQGAPNQPQHF
NA | TRBJ2-1 | once | TRBV9 | 14 | TGTGCCAGCAGCACGGGATCGGGGTACAATGAGCAGTTCTTC | CASSTGSGYNEQFF
NA | TRBJ2-5 | NA | TRBV5-1 | 15 | TGCGCCAGCAGCTTGGGGGTACAGCTTATAGAGACCCAGTACTTC | CASSLGVQLIETQYF
NA | TRBJ2-1 | few | TRBV11-2 | 15 | TGTGCCAGCAGCTTAGTGGGCGACTGGCAGAATGAGCAGTTCTTC | CASSLVGDWQNEQFF
TRBD2 | TRBJ2-7 | NA | TRBV5-5 | 16 | TGTGCCAGCAGCTTGGCCCCGGGACTAGGTGCCTACGAGCAGTACTTC | CASSLAPGLGAYEQYF
NA | TRBJ2-7 | NA | TRBV29-1 | 12 | TGCAGCGTCCCCGGTATAGTCTCCGAGCAGTACTTC | CSVPGIVSEQYF
NA | TRBJ2-5 | NA | TRBV28 | 14 | TGTGCCAGCAGTTTGTTTCAGGGGCAAGAGACCCAGTACTTC | CASSLFQGQETQYF
TRBD1 | TRBJ2-7 | many | TRBV29-1 | 17 | TGCAGCGTTGCCTCATCAATAGGGGACAGGGTCTACAACGAGCAGTACTTC | CSVASSIGDRVYNEQYF
TRBD2 | TRBJ2-1 | NA | TRBV3-1 | 21 | TGTGCCAGCAGCCAAGAGAGAGCGGGACTAGCGGGAGGCCCCTCCTACAATGAGCAGTTCTTC | CASSQERAGLAGGPSYNEQFF
NA | TRBJ2-2 | few | TRBV20-1 | 12 | TGCAGTGCTTCCCCACCAACCGGGGAGCTGTTTTTT | CSASPPTGELFF
NA | TRBJ2-4 | many | TRBV6-1 | 12 | TGTGCCAGCAGTGCGAGGGACCGCATTCAGTACTTC | CASSARDRIQYF
TRBD2 | TRBJ2-7 | many | TRBV7-2 | 15 | TGTGCCAGCACCTACGCCGGGACTAGTCAATACGAGCAGTACTTC | CASTYAGTSQYEQYF
TRBD2 | TRBJ2-7 | many | TRBV25-1 | 14 | TGTGCCAGCAGTGGGACTAGCGGGACCTACGAGCAGTACTTC | CASSGTSGTYEQYF
NA | TRBJ2-3 | few | TRBV7-9 | 15 | TGTGCCAGCTTGGAGTTCAGGGGCGACACAGATACGCAGTATTTT | CASLEFRGDTDTQYF
TRBD1 | TRBJ2-7 | NA | TRBV30 | 14 | TGTGCCTGGAGTAACCCGGGACAGGGCAAATCGCAGTACTTC | CAWSNPGQGKSQYF
NA | TRBJ1-5 | few | TRBV28 | 15 | TGTGCCAGCAGTTTATATCTGGGACGGGATCAGCCCCAGCATTTT | CASSLYLGRDQPQHF
NA | TRBJ1-5 | NA | TRBV7-2 | 17 | TGTGCCAGCAGCTTAGCAAAGGGACGGTATAGCAATCAGCCCCAGCATTTT | CASSLAKGRYSNQPQHF
TRBD1 | TRBJ1-5 | few | TRBV29-1 | 13 | TGCAGCACTAGGACAGGAACAAATCAGCCCCAGCATTTT | CSTRTGTNQPQHF
TRBD2 | TRBJ2-2 | few | TRBV11-2 | 18 | TGTGCCAGCAGCTTTGTACTAGCGGGAGCCGCGAACACCGGGGAGCTGTTTTTT | CASSFVLAGAANTGELFF
NA | TRBJ2-1 | many | TRBV4-2 | 13 | TGTGCCAGCCTAGACTTGGCGAGCAATGAGCAGTTCTTC | CASLDLASNEQFF
NA | TRBJ1-1 | many | TRBV24-1 | 12 | TGTGCCACCAGTGATTTGAACACTGAAGCTTTCTTT | CATSDLNTEAFF
NA | TRBJ1-5 | NA | TRBV20-1 | 12 | TGCAGTGCCCAGACGGAGAATCAGCCCCAGCATTTT | CSAQTENQPQHF
NA | TRBJ1-2 | many | TRBV28 | 12 | TGTGCCAGCAGTAGGCCTGTGGGTGGCTACACCTTC | CASSRPVGGYTF
NA | TRBJ2-3 | NA | TRBV20-1 | 14 | TGCGGCGGAACCACAGGGATGGGCACAGATACGCAGTATTTT | CGGTTGMGTDTQYF
TRBD2 | TRBJ2-1 | few | TRBV11-1 | 16 | TGTGCCAGCAGCTTAGCAGGGACTAGCGGGAGGGCCGCCCGGTTCTTC | CASSLAGTSGRAARFF